This TCR beta chain is from a study of PD-L1 blockade in urothelial cancer. The germline gives CDR1 KGHSY, CDR2 FQNENV. V lost 3 bases, J lost 5 bases, and 6 bases stayed unmatched. The CDR3 consists of 15 residues. Clones were read by immunoSEQ multiplex PCR, and TCRdb kept only the in-frame ones, dropping some. The sample shows about 80,000 clones, just under 85% of them seen only once. Noted time point: pretreatment peripheral blood. The chain joins TRBV16 to TRBJ2-1; TRBD2 matches 8 bases. The receptor's source is a man aged 35 to 55 with urothelial cancer. The sequencing here drew on PBMCs, taken around atezolizumab (anti-PD-L1) treatment. Here the CDR3 DNA reads TGTGCCAGCAGCCATTCCGCGGGAGGAGACAATGAGCAGTTCTTC. Translating it yields CASSHSAGGDNEQFF.